The clone carrying this T cell receptor beta chain has just a few counts. Libraries were prepared by immunoSEQ multiplex PCR; TCRdb keeps only in-frame clonotypes and omits some of them. The sample has some 640,000 clones; 70% to 90% are singletons. Treatment: some 19 received Ad26.COV2.S at low or high dose, single or two shots; 5 received placebo; per-sample allocation not given. Specimens were obtained on day 63 following the first vaccine or placebo injection. The data were obtained in a study of Ad26.COV2.S vaccination and SARS-CoV-2 variants. About the research overall: Participant was drawn from the COV1001 Ad26.COV2.S trial arm. The study gave Ad26.COV2.S intramuscularly, once or twice 56 days apart.

The J segment lost 1 base and the V segment lost 5 bases, leaving 9 bases of the junction unmatched. The CDR3 runs to 16 residues. The germline V gene has CDR1 KGHSY and CDR2 FQNENV. Specimen: peripheral blood, collected in a trial of Ad26.COV2.S vaccine versus placebo. The receptor was derived from a person between 18 and 60 years old who received the Ad26.COV2.S COVID-19 vaccine or a placebo. V usage is TRBV16 and J usage is TRBJ1-2; TRBD1 matches 8 bases. CDR3 sequence: CASSAQGVPLNYGYTF. In nucleotides, the CDR3 is TGTGCCAGCAGCGCACAGGGGGTTCCCCTTAACTATGGCTACACCTTC.